Listed here is a single TCR beta chain. Its antigen is as yet unknown. This entry comes from a study of T-cell reconstitution after alpha-beta-depleted transplantation in children. Study results and caveats: Surviving recipient T cells and intrathymic progenitors accounted for some patients' high TCRbeta diversity at day 60. By one year post-transplant, T-cell counts and diversity largely arose from T cells that were newly produced. Several hundred rapidly expanded clones from non-depleted graft cells reportedly supplied alpha-beta T cells about two months post-transplant.

Construction of the TCRbeta library involved unique molecular identifiers. TCRdb passed the PCR reads through MiXCR, listing each CDR3 protein once. The sample records 780,000 or so distinct CDR3 sequences, around 15% being singletons. The length of the CDR3 is 14 residues. Looked up from germline, CDR1 is MGHDK and CDR2 is SYGVNS. The V end was cut by 3 bases, the J end by 0 bases, with 6 bases between. The clonotype was recovered from a male patient younger than 18 who had a stem cell transplant for acute lymphoblastic leukemia, so the T cells may come from the graft donor. Specimen: PBMCs, mostly from graft donor cells, collected 360 days after TCRalphabeta/CD19-depleted stem cell transplant. The chain joins TRBV25-1 to TRBJ2-1; D is perhaps TRBD2 (5 bases). The CDR3 here is CASSDTSSYNEQFF. The CDR3 nucleotides are TGTGCCAGCAGTGACACTAGCTCCTACAATGAGCAGTTCTTC.